The T cell receptor (beta chain) under discussion was sequenced for a study of blood T cell repertoires in COVID-19. Study context: Acute-phase and convalescent COVID-19 samples originated in the United States, Italy and Spain. The analysed material was cDNA or gDNA that came from T cells, B-cell-depleted T cells, or PBMCs.

V was pared by 3 bases and J by 1 base, with 8 bases of the junction left unmatched. Per germline, CDR1 SGDLS and CDR2 YYNGEE. CDR3 length: 17 residues. Per the original methods: Nucleated cell number was recorded as an estimate derived from reference gene primer amplification. Some clones are missing from TCRdb's copy, which holds only in-frame ones; the method was immunoSEQ multiplex PCR. D and trimming were read from the DNA, whereas the V and J calls and clone size are those reported in that table. The table has a few hundred thousand clones, around 80% seen once. Source material: peripheral blood. The receptor was derived from a woman between 40 and 50 years old who had recovered from COVID-19. V is TRBV9 and J is TRBJ2-3, with TRBD1 matching 10 bases. CDR3 amino acids: CASSDPGGQGGTDTQYF. Here the CDR3 DNA reads TGTGCCAGCAGCGATCCTGGTGGACAGGGGGGCACAGATACGCAGTATTTT.